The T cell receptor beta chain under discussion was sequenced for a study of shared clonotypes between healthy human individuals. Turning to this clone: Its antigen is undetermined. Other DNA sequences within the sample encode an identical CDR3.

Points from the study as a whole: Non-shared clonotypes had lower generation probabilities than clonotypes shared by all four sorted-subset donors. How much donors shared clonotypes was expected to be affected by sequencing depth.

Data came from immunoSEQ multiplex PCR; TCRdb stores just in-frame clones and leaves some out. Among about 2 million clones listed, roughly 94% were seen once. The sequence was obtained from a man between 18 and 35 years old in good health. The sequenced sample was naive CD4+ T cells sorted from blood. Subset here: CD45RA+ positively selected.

CDR3 residues: CASSLPGTYGYTF. For the CDR3, the DNA is TGTGCCAGCAGTTTACCAGGGACTTATGGCTACACCTTC. The J gene is TRBJ1-2, the V gene TRBV28; weak D call: TRBD1 (5 bases). V was pared by 2 bases and J by 5 bases, with 9 bases between. The CDR3 loop spans 13 amino acids. Per the germline V gene, CDR1 is MDHEN and CDR2 is SYDVKM.